This TCR beta chain appears in the sequencing data of a study of CD8 T cells in ankylosing spondylitis. Whole-study findings and limits: Among TCR beta sequences, a motif of several highly homologous variants appeared characteristic of ankylosing spondylitis blood. A number of the motif variants had already been described in reactive arthritis synovial fluid and blood.

This clonotype was observed a single time. The antigen is unknown. Quantitative barcoded 5'-RACE was used to prepare TCR beta libraries. TCRdb redid the calling of the 5' RACE reads with MiXCR, one entry per CDR3 protein. Of hundreds of thousands of distinct CDR3 sequences in the sample, approximately 10% were seen once. Germline-derived CDR1 and CDR2 are SEHNR and FQNEAQ (reference sequence). This CDR3 comprises 14 residues. Trimming cost V 7 bases and J 2 bases, with 13 bases left between them. Sequenced material: blood, either unsorted or a sorted T cell fraction (not recorded which). This TCR derives from a male donor with ankylosing spondylitis. The rearrangement uses TRBV7-9 and TRBJ2-3, with D possibly being TRBD2 (6 bases). The DNA of the CDR3 is TGTGCCAGCATTCCCGGGACTTACACAGATACGCAGTATTTT. Translating gives CASIPGTYTDTQYF.